Below, one TCR beta chain is given with its context. In this sample, this clonotype turned up many times. Its antigen is currently not known. Within one base of it there is no much larger clone, and no base qualities were kept. TCR alpha and beta CDR3 regions were amplified with the iRepertoire nested amplicon-rescue multiplex PCR (arm-PCR) platform from RNA. One-step reverse transcription and amplification used about 90-400 ng of tissue mRNA or PBMC total RNA as input. After bead purification, a secondary multiplex PCR added Illumina adapters, and libraries were gel-purified between 200 and 400 bp. Internal 6-nucleotide barcodes were carried by the libraries and were used for demultiplexing. Libraries were sequenced on an Illumina MiSeq with 2x220 or 2x250 nucleotide paired-end reads. As for the authors' bioinformatics: Paired reads were merged using FLASH 1.2.11 and aligned with BWA-MEM to the GRCh37 human genome, and TRA and TRB reads were then extracted. For V and J assignment, an IMGT-derived reference of cassette sequences and CDR3 motifs that included pseudogenes was used. Reads were translated in three frames, and productive CDR3s were defined by a C…FGXG motif without stop codons. A clonotype was defined as a unique combination of a V-J cassette pair and a CDR3 amino acid sequence. Reads were filtered by Hamming distance, thresholded by each sample's sequence error rate in mapped regions. TCRdb's own reprocessing of the public reads used fastp at Q25 and MiXCR and kept productive beta chains. Every entry covers one CDR3 protein and lists the most common genes and DNA from its rows. The V and J calls and clone size come from TCRdb's table, not from the authors' own analysis. Within this sample are 93,000 or so distinct CDR3 sequences, with around 30% of them counted one time only. The ten most abundant clones make up 40% to 45% of the sample.

The entry originates in a study of glioma-infiltrating T cells (dated by TCRdb to about 2016). Looking at the study overall: TCR alpha- and beta-chain repertoires were sequenced from glioma tissue, non-neoplastic brain tissue and matched peripheral blood mononuclear cells. To measure how far tissue and blood T-cell populations diverged, each tissue-infiltrating repertoire was compared against the peripheral blood repertoire of the same patient. The paired cohort comprised three low-grade glioma patients, several primary glioblastoma patients and three non-glioma patients contributing non-neoplastic brain tissue.

Findings and caveats that apply to the study as a whole: Very few CDR3 sequences were shared between tissue and blood, attributed to high CDR3 diversity and limited sampling. In non-neoplastic patients, VJ-independent divergence between tissue and blood fell below expectation, whereas in all gliomas, and especially in low-grade gliomas, the divergence rose above expectation. Group comparisons rested on small numbers: three non-neoplastic, three low-grade glioma and seven or eight glioblastoma patients.

The cysteine opens and the phenylalanine closes a CDR3 of 14 amino acids. The kept DNA is CDR3 alone, 42 bases in frame from the first base. Based on the germline V gene, the CDR1 and CDR2 sequences are LGHNA and YNFKEQ. V is reduced by 6 bases and J by 2 bases, leaving a spacing of 14 bases between them. Sample: glioma tissue, nonneoplastic brain tissue, or PBMCs (not recorded which). This TCR came from a human donor with low-grade glioma or glioblastoma, undergoing nonglioma brain surgery, or in good health (not recorded which). The sequence links TRBV4-2 to TRBJ2-7; a weak D assignment points to TRBD1 (5 bases agree). The CDR3 reads CASRPGGRAYEQYF. The DNA reads TGTGCCAGCAGGCCCGGCGGCAGGGCCTACGAGCAGTACTTC.